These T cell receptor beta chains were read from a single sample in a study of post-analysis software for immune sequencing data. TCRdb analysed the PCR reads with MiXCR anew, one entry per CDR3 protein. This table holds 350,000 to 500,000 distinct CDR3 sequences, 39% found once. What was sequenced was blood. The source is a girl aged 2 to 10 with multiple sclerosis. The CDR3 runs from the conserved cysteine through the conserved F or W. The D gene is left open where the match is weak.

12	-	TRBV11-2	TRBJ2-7	CASSLAEYEQYF
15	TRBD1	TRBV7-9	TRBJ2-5	CASSFYRDRRETQYF
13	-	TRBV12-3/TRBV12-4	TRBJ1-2	CASSVGRSYGYTF
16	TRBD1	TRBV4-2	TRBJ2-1	CASSQGSTGDFDEQFF
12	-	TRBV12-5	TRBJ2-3	CASGLGTERQYF
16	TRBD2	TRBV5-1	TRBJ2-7	CASSLDQGLPLLEQYF
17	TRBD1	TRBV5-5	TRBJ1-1	CASSFGTGAIRGTEAFF
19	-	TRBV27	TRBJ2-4	CASSLKALAGYRRGNIQYF
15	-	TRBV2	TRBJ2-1	CASRGVEAYYNEQFF
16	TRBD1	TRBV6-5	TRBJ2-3	CASSSDRHKSTDTQYF
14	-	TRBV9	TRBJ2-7	CASSVGGRTYEQYF
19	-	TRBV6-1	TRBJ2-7	CASSPQPRTGQASSYEQYF